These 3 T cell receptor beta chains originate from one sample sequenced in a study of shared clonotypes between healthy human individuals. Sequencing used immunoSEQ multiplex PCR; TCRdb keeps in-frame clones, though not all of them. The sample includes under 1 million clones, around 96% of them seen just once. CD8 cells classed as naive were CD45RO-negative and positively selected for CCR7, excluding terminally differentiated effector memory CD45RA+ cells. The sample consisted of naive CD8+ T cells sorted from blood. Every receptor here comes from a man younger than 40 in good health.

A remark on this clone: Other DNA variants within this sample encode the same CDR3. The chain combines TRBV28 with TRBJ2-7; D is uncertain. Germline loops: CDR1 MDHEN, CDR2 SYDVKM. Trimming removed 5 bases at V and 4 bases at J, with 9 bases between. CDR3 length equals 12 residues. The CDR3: CASSPTPYEQYF. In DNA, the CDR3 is TGTGCCAGCAGTCCCACCCCTTACGAGCAGTACTTC.

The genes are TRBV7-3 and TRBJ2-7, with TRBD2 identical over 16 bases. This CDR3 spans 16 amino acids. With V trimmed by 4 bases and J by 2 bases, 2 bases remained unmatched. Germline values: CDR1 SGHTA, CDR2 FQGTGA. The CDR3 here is CASSSGTSGRAYEQYF. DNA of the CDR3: TGTGCCAGCAGCTCCGGGACTAGCGGGAGGGCCTACGAGCAGTACTTC.

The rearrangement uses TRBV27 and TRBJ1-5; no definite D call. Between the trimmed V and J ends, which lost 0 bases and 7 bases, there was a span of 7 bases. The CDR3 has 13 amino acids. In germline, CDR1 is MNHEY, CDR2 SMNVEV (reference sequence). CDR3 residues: CASSLSILQPQHF. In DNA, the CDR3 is TGTGCCAGCAGTTTATCGATTTTACAGCCCCAGCATTTT.